Shown below are 31 T cell receptor beta chains from a single sample sequenced in a study of blood T cell repertoires in COVID-19. Clones were read by immunoSEQ multiplex PCR, and TCRdb kept only the in-frame ones, dropping some. The table has about 72,000 clones, 70% to 90% seen once; the top ten hold over 15%. Sequencing input: peripheral blood. The source is an elderly woman with acute or convalescent COVID-19.

V is TRBV19 and J is TRBJ2-1, with D unresolved. The germline V gene has CDR1 LNHDA and CDR2 SQIVND (reference sequence). This CDR3 region has 15 residues. Trimming left V 4 bases short and J 4 bases short, with 14 bases between. DNA of the CDR3: TGTGCCAGTAGTAATCTGGCGGCCCCATACAATGAGCAGTTCTTC. Encoded protein: CASSNLAAPYNEQFF.

This chain connects TRBV5-1 to TRBJ1-4; 8 nucleotides match TRBD1. There are 14 residues in the CDR3. After removal of 3 bases from V and 5 bases from J, the junction contained 3 bases not matched to a gene. Germline-derived CDR1 and CDR2 are SGHRS and YFSETQ. CDR3 sequence reads: CASSYRTGNEKLFF. The CDR3 DNA reads TGCGCCAGCAGCTATAGGACAGGGAATGAAAAACTGTTTTTT. The complete variable domain, with remaining parts taken from reference TRBV5-1 and TRBJ1-4, reads KAGVTQTPRYLIKTRGQQVTLSCSPISGHRSVSWYQQTPGQGLQFLFEYFSETQRNKGNFPGRFSGRQFSNSRSEMNVSTLELGDSALYLCASSYRTGNEKLFFGSGTQLSVL.

The V call is TRBV29-1, the J call TRBJ1-1, with a weak D call TRBD1 (5 bases). Trimming took off 4 bases at V and 4 bases at J, with 16 bases between the two ends. Per germline, CDR1 SQVTM and CDR2 ANQGSEA. CDR3 size: 14 residues. As DNA, the CDR3 is TGCAGCGTTGGGAGCCACTCAGGGTTCACTGAAGCTTTCTTT. This translates into CSVGSHSGFTEAFF. Using reference TRBV29-1 and TRBJ1-1 for the parts outside the CDR3, the full variable domain is SAVISQKPSRDICQRGTSLTIQCQVDSQVTMMFWYRQQPGQSLTLIATANQGSEATYESGFVIDKFPISRPNLTFSTLTVSNMSPEDSSIYLCSVGSHSGFTEAFFGQGTRLTVV.

The chain couples TRBV2 to TRBJ2-3, with TRBD2 matching 10 bases. This CDR3 is 17 amino acids long. Germline CDR1 SNHLY, CDR2 FYNNEI. V lost 1 base, J lost 7 bases, and 11 bases stayed unmatched. The CDR3 nucleotides read TGTGCCAGCAGTGAAGGGCCCCCAGCGGGAGGGCCGCATACGCAGTATTTT. Amino acid sequence: CASSEGPPAGGPHTQYF.

The genes are TRBV2 and TRBJ1-1, with D possibly being TRBD1 (5 bases). Trimming shortened V by 7 bases and J by 3 bases, and 12 bases separated the two germline ends. CDR1 is SNHLY and CDR2 is FYNNEI in the germline V gene. The CDR3 extends over 13 amino acids. The CDR3 DNA sequence: TGTGCCAGCATGGTGGGGCTTGACACTGAAGCTTTCTTT. Translating it yields CASMVGLDTEAFF.

V and J are TRBV28 and TRBJ1-2; D is perhaps TRBD1 (5 bases). The CDR3 contains 13 residues. Germline-derived CDR1 and CDR2 are MDHEN and SYDVKM. Trimming removed 4 bases from V and 0 bases from J, with 6 bases in between. The CDR3 region is CASSSTANYGYTF. The CDR3 nucleotides read TGTGCCAGCAGTTCGACAGCTAACTATGGCTACACCTTC.

The J gene is TRBJ2-1, the V gene TRBV11-3; TRBD2 aligns across 9 bases. The CDR3 sequence is 15 residues long. V was pared by 5 bases and J by 1 base, with 3 bases of the junction left unmatched. Germline V gene data show CDR1 as SGHNT and CDR2 as YENEEA. The CDR3 DNA reads TGTGCCAGCAGCGTCGCGGGGGGGTCCTACAATGAGCAGTTCTTC. Residues: CASSVAGGSYNEQFF.

The V and J genes are TRBV27 and TRBJ1-1, with D perhaps TRBD1 (5 bases). Per germline, CDR1 MNHEY and CDR2 SMNVEV (reference sequence). The CDR3 covers 14 residues. V was shortened by 6 bases and J by 0 bases, with 11 bases between the two germline ends. CDR3 protein: CASSDSYMNTEAFF. DNA of the CDR3: TGTGCCAGCAGCGACAGTTACATGAACACTGAAGCTTTCTTT.

The rearrangement links TRBV5-1 to TRBJ2-5; 14 bases map to TRBD2. V shed 4 bases and J 0 bases; nucleotides not matched to a gene: 8. CDR1 SGHRS and CDR2 YFSETQ come from the germline V gene. CDR3 length: 18 amino acids. The CDR3 bases are TGCGCCAGCAGCGAGGGACTAGCGGGGGTACTCCACCAAGAGACCCAGTACTTC. It specifies CASSEGLAGVLHQETQYF. Full variable domain (remainder filled in from reference TRBV5-1 and TRBJ2-5): KAGVTQTPRYLIKTRGQQVTLSCSPISGHRSVSWYQQTPGQGLQFLFEYFSETQRNKGNFPGRFSGRQFSNSRSEMNVSTLELGDSALYLCASSEGLAGVLHQETQYFGPGTRLLVL.

The gene calls are TRBV5-1 and TRBJ1-1; the match to TRBD1 covers 10 bases. CDR3 length equals 15 residues. After removal of 4 bases from V and 3 bases from J, the junction contained 6 bases not matched to a gene. The germline V gene has CDR1 SGHRS and CDR2 YFSETQ. This chain's CDR3 is CASSDLDRGDTEAFF. The CDR3 DNA reads TGCGCCAGCAGCGACCTGGACAGGGGGGACACTGAAGCTTTCTTT.

The V and J genes are TRBV5-1 and TRBJ2-7; 7 bases line up with TRBD1. The CDR3 length is 14 residues. Looked up from germline, CDR1 is SGHRS and CDR2 is YFSETQ. With V trimmed by 3 bases and J by 7 bases, 10 bases remained unmatched. The CDR3 spells CASSSTDRAGEQYF. DNA for the CDR3: TGCGCCAGCAGCTCTACCGACAGGGCTGGAGAGCAGTACTTC.

The chain combines TRBV28 with TRBJ1-3, with 7 bases lining up with TRBD1. The CDR3 loop spans 15 amino acids. Germline loops: CDR1 MDHEN, CDR2 SYDVKM. Trimming removed 6 bases from V and 7 bases from J; junction bases left unmatched: 12. In nucleotides, the CDR3 is TGTGCCAGCAGCGTCGCCGGGACAGAAAGGAACACCATATATTTT. Its translation: CASSVAGTERNTIYF.

The chain joins TRBV30 to TRBJ1-2, with TRBD1 matching over 8 bases. J gave up 2 bases and V 2 bases, and 4 bases lay outside the gene matches. The CDR3 loop spans 14 amino acids. Germline lookup yields CDR1 GTSNPN and CDR2 SVGIG (reference sequence). The CDR3 coding sequence is TGTGCCTGGAGTAGTACAGGGGGAAACTATGGCTACACCTTC. It yields the protein CAWSSTGGNYGYTF.

The chain combines TRBV7-8 with TRBJ1-3; the D gene is possibly TRBD1 (6 bases). Trimming took off 1 base at V and 1 base at J, with 8 bases between the two ends. This CDR3 has 15 amino acids. CDR1 is SGHVS, CDR2 FQNEAQ, per germline. The CDR3 nucleotides are TGTGCCAGCAGCTTAGGGACAGCTTCTGGAAACACCATATATTTT. Amino acid sequence: CASSLGTASGNTIYF.

The V and J genes are TRBV21-1 and TRBJ2-1; TRBD2 reflects the table's D call only, with no check against the DNA. TRBV21-1 is a pseudogene locus. There are 14 residues in the CDR3. The CDR3 nucleotides are TGTGCCAGCAGCAAGAGCTGGACGGGGAATGAGCAGTTCTTC. Translation: CASSKSWTGNEQFF.

The J gene is TRBJ2-2, the V gene TRBV10-1; D is undetermined. The CDR3 sequence is 12 residues long. V was cut by 2 bases and J by 5 bases, with 3 bases left in between. The germline V gene has CDR1 WNHNN and CDR2 SYGVQD (reference sequence). The CDR3 DNA follows: TGCGCCAGCAGTGAGCAGACCGGGGAGCTGTTTTTT. Protein: CASSEQTGELFF.

V is TRBV10-3 and J is TRBJ1-1, with D unclear. The CDR3 consists of 12 residues. The V gene's germline CDR1 is ENHRY and CDR2 SYGVKD. The V and J ends lost 0 bases and 8 bases respectively, with 7 bases between them. The DNA of the CDR3 is TGTGCCATCAGTGAGTCAGCGGGGGAAGCTTTCTTT. It is translated as CAISESAGEAFF.

The chain joins TRBV11-3 to TRBJ1-1; 7 positions agree with TRBD1. The V and J ends lost 3 bases and 8 bases, in that order; junction bases with no gene match: 6. The CDR3 is made up of 13 amino acids. The germline CDR1 and CDR2 sequences are SGHNT and YENEEA. CDR3 region: CASSLYRGSEAFF. CDR3 DNA sequence: TGTGCCAGCAGCTTGTACAGGGGCTCAGAAGCTTTCTTT.

J is TRBJ2-1 and V is TRBV18; 11 positions match TRBD2. Germline CDR1 is KGHSH and CDR2 is LQKENI. Unmatched junction bases numbered 3, after V lost 5 bases and J lost 3 bases. The CDR3 has 15 amino acids. The CDR3 DNA is TGTGCCAGCTCAACAGGGACTAGCGGCTACAATGAGCAGTTCTTC. Translating gives CASSTGTSGYNEQFF.

This chain connects TRBV14 to TRBJ2-1; D might be TRBD1 (5 bases). This CDR3 has 12 amino acids. Trimming shortened V by 2 bases and J by 10 bases, and 9 bases separated the two germline ends. Germline V gene sequence: CDR1 SGHDN, CDR2 FVKESK. CDR3 region: CASSQRWGEQFF. Written as DNA, the CDR3 is TGTGCCAGCAGCCAACGTTGGGGCGAGCAGTTCTTC.

The chain has TRBV5-4 and TRBJ1-2; D remains ambiguous. This CDR3 comprises 15 residues. Germline lookup yields CDR1 SGHNT and CDR2 YYREEE (reference sequence). The germline V and J ends were trimmed by 0 bases and 2 bases, with 11 bases remaining between them. The CDR3 DNA sequence: TGTGCCAGCAGCTTGGAGCCAGGCGTAAACTATGGCTACACCTTC. Protein product: CASSLEPGVNYGYTF.

This clone has just a few counts. The V gene is TRBV7-2, the J gene TRBJ2-7; TRBD1 matches 7 bases. Germline loops: CDR1 SGHTA, CDR2 FQGNSA. The V and J ends lost 3 bases and 4 bases, in that order; junction bases with no gene match: 9. The CDR3 sequence is 15 residues long. CDR3 DNA: TGTGCCAGCAGCTTCCTGACAGGGTTGGGATACGAGCAGTACTTC. Its protein is CASSFLTGLGYEQYF.

This chain links TRBV5-1 with TRBJ2-2; a possible D gene is TRBD1 (6 bases). The CDR3 sequence is 16 residues long. V shed 1 base and J shed 5 bases, with 15 bases lying between them. Germline values: CDR1 SGHRS, CDR2 YFSETQ. Here the CDR3 DNA reads TGCGCCAGCAGCTTGAGCGCAGGGGCGCGTACCGGGGAGCTGTTTTTT. Protein: CASSLSAGARTGELFF.

The chain links TRBV5-4 to TRBJ2-3; 8 bases map to TRBD2. The CDR3 runs 15 residues. J gave up 2 bases and V 1 base, and 3 bases lay outside the gene matches. CDR1 and CDR2 (germline): SGHNT, YYREEE (reference sequence). In DNA form, the CDR3 reads TGTGCCAGCAGCTTGACTAGCGGAACCACAGATACGCAGTATTTT. It yields the protein CASSLTSGTTDTQYF.

The chain links TRBV9 to TRBJ2-5; TRBD2 matches 9 bases. There are 17 residues in the CDR3. Germline lookup yields CDR1 SGDLS and CDR2 YYNGEE. V was clipped by 0 bases and J by 2 bases; unmatched bases: 8. Here the CDR3 DNA reads TGTGCCAGCAGCGTAGGGGTAGCGGGGGTCGGGCAAGAGACCCAGTACTTC. The encoded protein is CASSVGVAGVGQETQYF.

In this sample, this clone turned up once. The chain couples TRBV19 to TRBJ2-3, with D perhaps matching TRBD2 (6 bases). The V end lost 9 bases, the J end lost 1 base, and 11 bases lay between the germline ends. Germline loops: CDR1 LNHDA, CDR2 SQIVND (reference sequence). The CDR3 is 13 amino acids. Written as DNA, the CDR3 is TGTGCCAGCGGGACTTTTGGCACAGATACGCAGTATTTT. This gives the protein CASGTFGTDTQYF.

The chain has TRBV27 and TRBJ1-5, with TRBD1 as a possible D gene (5 bases). V was trimmed by 3 bases and J by 2 bases, leaving 11 bases between them. The CDR3 spans 15 residues. Per the germline V gene, CDR1 is MNHEY and CDR2 is SMNVEV (reference sequence). CDR3 region: CASSLGLQGNQPQHF. CDR3 nucleotides: TGTGCCAGCAGTTTGGGGCTACAGGGCAATCAGCCCCAGCATTTT.

J is TRBJ2-7 and V is TRBV6-5, with 8 bases identical to TRBD1. Germline V gene sequence: CDR1 MNHEY, CDR2 SVGAGI. The length of the CDR3 is 15 residues. The junction had 10 bases not matched to a gene; V was cut back by 6 bases and J by 3 bases. The CDR3 loop is CASRSGTGGFYEQYF. The CDR3 DNA sequence: TGTGCCAGCAGGTCCGGGACAGGAGGATTCTACGAGCAGTACTTC.

The CDR3 DNA is TGTGCCAGTAGTATTGGAGGACTAGCGGGAGGACAGACCGGGGAGCTGTTTTTT. It is translated as CASSIGGLAGGQTGELFF. V usage is TRBV19 and J usage is TRBJ2-2; the match to TRBD2 covers 14 bases. CDR1 is LNHDA, CDR2 SQIVND, per germline (reference sequence). Trimming at V came to 3 bases and at J to 5 bases, leaving 8 bases not matched to a gene. The CDR3 has 18 residues.

J is TRBJ1-4 and V is TRBV5-1; D gene uncertain. Germline values: CDR1 SGHRS, CDR2 YFSETQ. V lost 4 bases, J lost 7 bases, and 14 bases lay in between. The CDR3 spans 14 residues. CDR3: CASSPRGPGEKLFF. CDR3 DNA sequence: TGCGCCAGCAGCCCCCGCGGTCCCGGTGAAAAACTGTTTTTT.

J is TRBJ2-2 and V is TRBV6-5, with 7 bases aligning to TRBD1. CDR1 and CDR2 from the germline V gene are MNHEY and SVGAGI. The CDR3 is made up of 12 amino acids. With V trimmed by 11 bases and J by 7 bases, 7 bases remained unmatched. The CDR3 nucleotides read TGTGCCGCCGGGACAGCAGGCGGGGAGCTGTTTTTT. It is translated as CAAGTAGGELFF.